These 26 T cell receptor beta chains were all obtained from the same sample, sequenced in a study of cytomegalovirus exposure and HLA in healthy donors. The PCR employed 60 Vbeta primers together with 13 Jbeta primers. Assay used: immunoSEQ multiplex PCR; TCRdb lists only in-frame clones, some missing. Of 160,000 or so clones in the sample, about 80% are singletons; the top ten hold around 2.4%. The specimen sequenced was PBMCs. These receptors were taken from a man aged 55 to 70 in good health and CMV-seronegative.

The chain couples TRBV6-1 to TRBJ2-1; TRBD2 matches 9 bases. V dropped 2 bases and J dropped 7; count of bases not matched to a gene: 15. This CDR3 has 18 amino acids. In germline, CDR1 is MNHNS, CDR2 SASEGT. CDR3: CASSERGLSGSQWNEQFF. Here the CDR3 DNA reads TGTGCCAGCAGTGAACGGGGGCTTAGCGGGAGCCAGTGGAATGAGCAGTTCTTC.

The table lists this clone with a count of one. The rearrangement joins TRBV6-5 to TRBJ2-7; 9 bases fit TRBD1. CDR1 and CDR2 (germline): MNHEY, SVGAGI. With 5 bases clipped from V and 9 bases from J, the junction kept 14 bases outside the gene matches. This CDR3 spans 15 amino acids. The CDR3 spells CASSTRPGQGGRQYF. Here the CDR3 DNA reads TGTGCCAGCAGTACTCGACCGGGACAGGGAGGTAGGCAGTACTTC.

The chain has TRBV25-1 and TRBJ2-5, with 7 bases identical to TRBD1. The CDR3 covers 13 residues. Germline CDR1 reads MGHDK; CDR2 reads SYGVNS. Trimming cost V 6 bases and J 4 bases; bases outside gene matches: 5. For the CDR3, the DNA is TGTGCCAGCAGGCCGACAGGGCGAGAGACCCAGTACTTC. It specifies CASRPTGRETQYF.

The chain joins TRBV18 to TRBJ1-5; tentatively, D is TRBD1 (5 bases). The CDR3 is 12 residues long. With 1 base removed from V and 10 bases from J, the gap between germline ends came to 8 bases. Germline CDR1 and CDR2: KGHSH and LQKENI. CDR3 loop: CASSPQGKPQHF. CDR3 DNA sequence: TGTGCCAGCTCACCACAGGGGAAACCCCAGCATTTT.

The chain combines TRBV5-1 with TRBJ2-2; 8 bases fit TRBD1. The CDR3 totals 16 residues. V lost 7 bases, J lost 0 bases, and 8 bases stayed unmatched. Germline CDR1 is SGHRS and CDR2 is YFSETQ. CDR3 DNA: TGCGCCAGCGGTTCCCAACAGGGGGCGAACACCGGGGAGCTGTTTTTT. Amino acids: CASGSQQGANTGELFF.

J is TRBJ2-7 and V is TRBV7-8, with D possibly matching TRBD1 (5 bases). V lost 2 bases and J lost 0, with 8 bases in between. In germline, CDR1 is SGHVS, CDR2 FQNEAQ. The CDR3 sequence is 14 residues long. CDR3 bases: TGTGCCAGCAGCTTAAAACAGGACTCCTACGAGCAGTACTTC. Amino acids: CASSLKQDSYEQYF.

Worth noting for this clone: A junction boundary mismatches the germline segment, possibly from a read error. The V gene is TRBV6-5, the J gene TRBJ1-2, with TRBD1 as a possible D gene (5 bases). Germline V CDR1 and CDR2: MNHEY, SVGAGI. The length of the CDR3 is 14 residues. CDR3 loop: CASSPGWGSYGYPF. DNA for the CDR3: TGTGCCAGCAGTCCCGGATGGGGCTCCTATGGCTACCCCTTC.

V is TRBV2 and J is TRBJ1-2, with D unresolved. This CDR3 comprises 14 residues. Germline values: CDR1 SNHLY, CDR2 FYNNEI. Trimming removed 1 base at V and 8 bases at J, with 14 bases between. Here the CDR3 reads CASSEGSKMGGYTF. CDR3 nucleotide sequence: TGTGCCAGCAGTGAAGGATCCAAAATGGGCGGCTACACCTTC.

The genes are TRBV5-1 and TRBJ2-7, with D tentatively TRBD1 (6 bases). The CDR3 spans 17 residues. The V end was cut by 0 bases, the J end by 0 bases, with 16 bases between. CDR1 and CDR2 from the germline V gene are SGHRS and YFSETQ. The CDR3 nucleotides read TGCGCCAGCAGCTTGGGCAGGGGCCCCGGTGGCTCCTACGAGCAGTACTTC. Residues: CASSLGRGPGGSYEQYF.

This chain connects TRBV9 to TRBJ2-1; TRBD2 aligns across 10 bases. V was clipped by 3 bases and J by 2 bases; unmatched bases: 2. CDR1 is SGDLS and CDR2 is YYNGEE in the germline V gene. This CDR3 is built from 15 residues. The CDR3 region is CASSATSGAYNEQFF. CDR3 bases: TGTGCCAGCAGCGCAACTAGCGGGGCCTACAATGAGCAGTTCTTC.

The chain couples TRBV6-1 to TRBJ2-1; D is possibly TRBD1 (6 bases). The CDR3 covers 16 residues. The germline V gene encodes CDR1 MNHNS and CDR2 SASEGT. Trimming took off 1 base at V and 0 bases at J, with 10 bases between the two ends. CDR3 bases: TGTGCCAGCAGTGAAGTTTTGGGGGCCTCCTACAATGAGCAGTTCTTC. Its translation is CASSEVLGASYNEQFF.

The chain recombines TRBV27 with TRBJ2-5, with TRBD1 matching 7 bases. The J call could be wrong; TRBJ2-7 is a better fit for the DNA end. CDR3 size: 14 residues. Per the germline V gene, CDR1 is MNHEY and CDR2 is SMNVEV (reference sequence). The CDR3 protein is CASSLSRGTYEQYF. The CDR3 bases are TGTGCCAGCAGTTTAAGCAGGGGGACCTACGAGCAGTACTTC.

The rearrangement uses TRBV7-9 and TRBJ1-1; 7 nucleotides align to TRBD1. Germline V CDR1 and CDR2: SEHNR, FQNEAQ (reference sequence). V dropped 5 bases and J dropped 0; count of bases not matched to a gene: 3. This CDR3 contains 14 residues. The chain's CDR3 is CASSVQGMNTEAFF. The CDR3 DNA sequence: TGTGCCAGCAGCGTACAGGGGATGAACACTGAAGCTTTCTTT.

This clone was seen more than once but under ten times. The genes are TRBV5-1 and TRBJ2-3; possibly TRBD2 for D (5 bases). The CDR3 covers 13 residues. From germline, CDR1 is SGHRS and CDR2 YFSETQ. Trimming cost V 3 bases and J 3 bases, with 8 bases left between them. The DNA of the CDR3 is TGCGCCAGCAGCTCGGGGATAACAGATACGCAGTATTTT. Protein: CASSSGITDTQYF.

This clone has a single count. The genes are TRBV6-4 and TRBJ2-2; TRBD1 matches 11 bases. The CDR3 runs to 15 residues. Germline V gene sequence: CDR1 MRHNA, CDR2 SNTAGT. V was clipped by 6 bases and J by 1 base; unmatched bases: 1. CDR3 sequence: CASRGTGGNTGELFF. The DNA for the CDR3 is TGTGCCAGCAGAGGGACAGGGGGGAACACCGGGGAGCTGTTTTTT.

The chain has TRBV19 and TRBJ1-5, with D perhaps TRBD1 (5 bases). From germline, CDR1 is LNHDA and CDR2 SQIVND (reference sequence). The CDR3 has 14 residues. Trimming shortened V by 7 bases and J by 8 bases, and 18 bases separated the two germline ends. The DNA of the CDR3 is TGTGCCAGTACCGTCGGGGGATTTCATGAGCCCCAGCATTTT. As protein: CASTVGGFHEPQHF.

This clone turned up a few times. In DNA form, the CDR3 reads TGCGCCAGCAGCCCCGCCGGGACTAGCGTCCGCGAGACCCAGTACTTC. This translates into CASSPAGTSVRETQYF. The chain is built from TRBV5-1 and TRBJ2-5; 10 nucleotides line up with TRBD2. The CDR3 covers 16 residues. V lost 4 bases and J lost 5; bases outside the gene matches: 11. CDR1 is SGHRS, CDR2 YFSETQ, per germline.

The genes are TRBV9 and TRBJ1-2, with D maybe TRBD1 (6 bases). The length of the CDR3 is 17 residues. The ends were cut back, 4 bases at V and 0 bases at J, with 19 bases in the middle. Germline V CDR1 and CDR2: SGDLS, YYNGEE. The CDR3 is CASSLRQDVTPNYGYTF. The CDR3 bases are TGTGCCAGCAGCCTAAGACAGGACGTTACCCCTAACTATGGCTACACCTTC.

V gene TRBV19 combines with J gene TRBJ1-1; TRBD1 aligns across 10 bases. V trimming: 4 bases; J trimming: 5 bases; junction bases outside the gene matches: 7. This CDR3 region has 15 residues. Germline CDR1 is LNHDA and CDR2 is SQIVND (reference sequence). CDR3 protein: CASSTTTGGWTEAFF. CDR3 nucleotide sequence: TGTGCCAGTAGTACCACGACAGGGGGCTGGACTGAAGCTTTCTTT.

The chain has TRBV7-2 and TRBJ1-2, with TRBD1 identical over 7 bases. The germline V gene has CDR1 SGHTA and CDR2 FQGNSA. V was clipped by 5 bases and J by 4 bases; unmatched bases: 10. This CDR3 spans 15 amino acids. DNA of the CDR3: TGTGCCAGCAGCGCCCCCCGGACAGGCCGCTATGGCTACACCTTC. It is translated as CASSAPRTGRYGYTF.

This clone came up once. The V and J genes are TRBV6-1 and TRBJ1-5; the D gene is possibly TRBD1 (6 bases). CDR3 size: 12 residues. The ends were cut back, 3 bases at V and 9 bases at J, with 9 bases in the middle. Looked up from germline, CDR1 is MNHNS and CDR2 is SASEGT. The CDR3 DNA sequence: TGTGCCAGCAGTGAGGGGGCGCGGCCCCAGCATTTT. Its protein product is CASSEGARPQHF.

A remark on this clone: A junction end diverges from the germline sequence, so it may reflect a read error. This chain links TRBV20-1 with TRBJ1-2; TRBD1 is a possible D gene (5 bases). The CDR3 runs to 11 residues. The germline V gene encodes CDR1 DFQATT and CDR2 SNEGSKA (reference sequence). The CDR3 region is CSAKDTVGYPF. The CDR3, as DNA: TGCAGTGCGAAGGACACGGTTGGCTACCCCTTC.

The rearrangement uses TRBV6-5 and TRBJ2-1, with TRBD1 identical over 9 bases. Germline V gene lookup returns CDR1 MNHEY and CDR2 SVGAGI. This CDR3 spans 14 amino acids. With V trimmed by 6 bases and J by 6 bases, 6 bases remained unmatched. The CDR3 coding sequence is TGTGCCAGCAGGTTAAGGACAGGGGCCAATGAGCAGTTCTTC. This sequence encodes CASRLRTGANEQFF.

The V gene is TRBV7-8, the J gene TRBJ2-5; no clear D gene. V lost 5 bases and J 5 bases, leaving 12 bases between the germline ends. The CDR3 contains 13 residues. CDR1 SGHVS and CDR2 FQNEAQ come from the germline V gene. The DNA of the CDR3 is TGTGCCAGCAGCCAACATGTTTGGGAGACCCAGTACTTC. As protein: CASSQHVWETQYF.

The CDR3 bases are TGTGCCAGCAGCCAGAGAAGGGGACAGGGGTCAGATACGCAGTATTTT. Protein: CASSQRRGQGSDTQYF. This chain connects TRBV11-3 to TRBJ2-3; TRBD1 agrees at 10 bases. In germline, CDR1 is SGHNT, CDR2 YENEEA. This CDR3 contains 16 residues. V was clipped by 5 bases and J by 4 bases; unmatched bases: 9.

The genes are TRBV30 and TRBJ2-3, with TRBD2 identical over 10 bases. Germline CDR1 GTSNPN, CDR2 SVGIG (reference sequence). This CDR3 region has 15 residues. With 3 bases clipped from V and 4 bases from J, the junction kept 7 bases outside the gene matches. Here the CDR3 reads CAWSDGLAVSDTQYF. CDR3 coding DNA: TGTGCCTGGAGCGACGGACTAGCGGTATCAGATACGCAGTATTTT.